Sequencing of this TCR beta chain was carried out in a study of identical twins. TCRdb itself ran the 5' RACE reads through MiXCR, one entry per CDR3 protein. The table shows about 240,000 distinct CDR3 sequences, with 7.5% occurring only once. The CDR3 contains 14 residues. Looked up from germline, CDR1 is DFQATT and CDR2 is SNEGSKA (reference sequence). The germline V and J ends were trimmed by 6 bases and 0 bases, with 15 bases remaining between them. These data also formed part of another study, on yellow fever vaccine responses in identical twins.

The specimen sequenced was CD8+ T cells sorted from blood. This TCR was sampled from a woman between 18 and 29 years old in good health. The chain recombines TRBV20-1 with TRBJ2-7; D call uncertain. The CDR3 spells CSACRSPSSYEQYV. CDR3 sequence (DNA): TGCAGTGCCTGCCGGTCCCCGAGCTCCTACGAGCAGTACGTC.